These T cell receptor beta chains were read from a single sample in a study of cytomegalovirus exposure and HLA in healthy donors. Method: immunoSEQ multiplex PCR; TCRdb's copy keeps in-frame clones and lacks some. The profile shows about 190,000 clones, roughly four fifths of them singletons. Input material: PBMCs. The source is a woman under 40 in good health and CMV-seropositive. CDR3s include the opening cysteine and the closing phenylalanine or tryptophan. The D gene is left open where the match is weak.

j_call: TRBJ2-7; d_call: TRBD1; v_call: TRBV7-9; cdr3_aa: CASSSGGQTYEQYF
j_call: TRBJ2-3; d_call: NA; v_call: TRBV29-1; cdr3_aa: CSVGGRLYTDTQYF
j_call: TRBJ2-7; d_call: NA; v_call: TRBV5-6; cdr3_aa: CASSLAGAKDYEQYF
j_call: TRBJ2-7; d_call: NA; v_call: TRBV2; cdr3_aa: CASSEVGSGYEQYF
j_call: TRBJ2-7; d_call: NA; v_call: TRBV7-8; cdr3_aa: CASSLRGPAYEQYF
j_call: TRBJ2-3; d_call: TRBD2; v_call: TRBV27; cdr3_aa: CASSFQGLAGAADTQYF
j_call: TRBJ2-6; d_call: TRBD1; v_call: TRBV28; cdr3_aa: CASSTRTGSPGANVLTF
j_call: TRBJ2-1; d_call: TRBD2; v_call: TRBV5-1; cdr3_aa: CASGAGGFYNEQFF
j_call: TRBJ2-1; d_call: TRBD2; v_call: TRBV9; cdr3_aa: CASSATSGYYNEQFF
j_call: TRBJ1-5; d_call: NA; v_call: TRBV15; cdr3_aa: CATTSGGRQNQPQHF
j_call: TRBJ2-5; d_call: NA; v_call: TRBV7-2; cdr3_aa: CASSLARSGQETQYF
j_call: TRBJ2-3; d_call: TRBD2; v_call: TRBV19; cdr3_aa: CASSSAGEGDTQYF
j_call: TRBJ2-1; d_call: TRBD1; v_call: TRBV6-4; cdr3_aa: CASGLTGGPTVEQFF
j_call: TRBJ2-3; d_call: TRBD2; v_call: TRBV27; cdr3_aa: CASSSLWASGFADTQYF
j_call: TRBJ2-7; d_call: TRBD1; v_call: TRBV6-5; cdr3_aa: CASRSPGQGYEQYF
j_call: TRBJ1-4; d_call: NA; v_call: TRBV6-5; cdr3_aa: CASSSPGLINEKLFF
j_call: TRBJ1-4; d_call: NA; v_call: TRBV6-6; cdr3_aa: CASSTNSQPKLFF
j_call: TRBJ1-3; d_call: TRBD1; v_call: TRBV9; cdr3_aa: CASLGQPGNTIYF
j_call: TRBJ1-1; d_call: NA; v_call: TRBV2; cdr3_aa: CASSRQYTEAFF
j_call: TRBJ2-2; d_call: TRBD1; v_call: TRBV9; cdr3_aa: CASRRQGFNTGELFF
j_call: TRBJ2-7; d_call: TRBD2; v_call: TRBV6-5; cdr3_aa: CASSSTSVPPYEQYF
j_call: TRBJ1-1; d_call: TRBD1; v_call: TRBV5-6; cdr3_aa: CASSRRQGLRTEAFF
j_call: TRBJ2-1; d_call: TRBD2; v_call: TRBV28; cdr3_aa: CASSFVAGSYNEQFF
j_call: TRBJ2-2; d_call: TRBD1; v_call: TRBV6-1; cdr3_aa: CASSMGQVNTGELFF
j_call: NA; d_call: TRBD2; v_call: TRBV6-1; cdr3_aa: CASSEEASGSYEQYF
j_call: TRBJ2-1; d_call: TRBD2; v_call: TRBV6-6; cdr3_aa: CASSYRAGDEQFF
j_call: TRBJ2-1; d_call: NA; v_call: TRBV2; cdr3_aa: CASTGTSDNEQFF
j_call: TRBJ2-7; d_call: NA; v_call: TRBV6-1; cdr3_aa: CASSETATYEQYF
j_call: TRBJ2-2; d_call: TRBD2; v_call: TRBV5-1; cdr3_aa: CASMRRTSGSHNTGELFF
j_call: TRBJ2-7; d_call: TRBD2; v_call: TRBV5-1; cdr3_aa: CASSRTSDFYEQYF
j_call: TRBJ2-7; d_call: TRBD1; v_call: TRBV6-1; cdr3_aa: CASTPGTGRYEQYF
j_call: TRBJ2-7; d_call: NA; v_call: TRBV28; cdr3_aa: CASSPGLLVWSYEQYF
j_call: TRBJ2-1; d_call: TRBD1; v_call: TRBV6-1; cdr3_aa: CASSYMGDRTEQFF
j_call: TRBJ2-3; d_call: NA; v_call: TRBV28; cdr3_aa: CASSPGNDGGLFTDTQYF
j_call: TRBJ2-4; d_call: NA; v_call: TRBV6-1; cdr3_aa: CASSEGPGRGIQYF
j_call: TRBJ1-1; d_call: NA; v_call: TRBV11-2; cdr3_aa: CASSSQQNTEAFF
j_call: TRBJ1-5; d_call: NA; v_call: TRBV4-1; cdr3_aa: CASSQDREGVEPQHF
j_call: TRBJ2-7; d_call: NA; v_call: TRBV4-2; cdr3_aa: CASSQVEGLHEQYF
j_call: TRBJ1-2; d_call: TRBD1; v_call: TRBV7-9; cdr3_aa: CASSLVETGAYGYTF
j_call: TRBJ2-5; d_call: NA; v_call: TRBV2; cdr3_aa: CAAHGPQETQYF
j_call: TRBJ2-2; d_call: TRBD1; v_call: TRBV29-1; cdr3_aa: CSVGDRPITGELFF
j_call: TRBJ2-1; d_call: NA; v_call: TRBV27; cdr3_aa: CASSFPGIEQFF
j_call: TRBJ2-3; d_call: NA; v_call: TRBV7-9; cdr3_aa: CSSSSGTASTDTQYF
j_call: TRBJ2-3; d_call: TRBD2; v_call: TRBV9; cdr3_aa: CASSHPIAGPPADTQYF
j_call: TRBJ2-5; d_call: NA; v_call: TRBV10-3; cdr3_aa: CAISDRGEQTQYF
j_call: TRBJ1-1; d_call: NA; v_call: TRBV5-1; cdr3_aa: CASSSWRLNTEAFF
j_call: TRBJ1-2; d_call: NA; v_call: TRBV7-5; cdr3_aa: CARSFMCVGTVMTADGYTF
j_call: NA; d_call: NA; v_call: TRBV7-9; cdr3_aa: CASSAAYEQYF
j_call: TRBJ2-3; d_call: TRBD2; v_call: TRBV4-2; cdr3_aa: CASSQMGLAAAADTQYF
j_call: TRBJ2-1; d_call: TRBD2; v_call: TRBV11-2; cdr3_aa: CASSPVGLAYNEQFF
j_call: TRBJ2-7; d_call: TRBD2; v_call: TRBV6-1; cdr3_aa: CASSLGLVIYEQYF
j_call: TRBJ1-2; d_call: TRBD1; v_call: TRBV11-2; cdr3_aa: CASSSLQGRNYGYTF
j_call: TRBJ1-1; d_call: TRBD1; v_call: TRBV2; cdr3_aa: CASSPQGPEAFF
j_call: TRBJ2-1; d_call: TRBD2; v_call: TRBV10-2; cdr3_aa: CASTRTSGRDNEQFF